The 13 T cell receptor beta chains below come from one sample, sequenced in a study of control samples from healthy donors and cancer patients. This table comes from immunoSEQ multiplex PCR, and its TCRdb copy is limited to in-frame clones, with some not included. The sample lists about 100,000 clones, around 89% seen once, with over 6.5% in the top ten. Specimen: blood. Every receptor here comes from a man younger than 45 in good health.

The V gene is TRBV5-1, the J gene TRBJ2-1, with 11 bases aligning to TRBD2. The germline V gene has CDR1 SGHRS and CDR2 YFSETQ. The CDR3 is 16 residues long. Losses at the gene ends were 2 bases for V and 3 bases for J; bases not matched to a gene: 4. CDR3 nucleotide sequence: TGCGCCAGCAGCTTAGATCTAGCGGGAGGCTACAATGAGCAGTTCTTC. It codes for CASSLDLAGGYNEQFF.

V and J are TRBV11-2 and TRBJ1-2, with unresolved D. V dropped 5 bases and J dropped 0 bases, with 10 bases sitting between them. Germline values: CDR1 SGHAT, CDR2 FQNNGV. This CDR3 contains 14 residues. The CDR3, as DNA: TGTGCCAGCAGCCCCGGGCCAACTAACTATGGCTACACCTTC. Protein product: CASSPGPTNYGYTF.

This clone has only one observation. The genes are TRBV4-1 and TRBJ2-5; the D gene is possibly TRBD2 (6 bases). Per the germline V gene, CDR1 is MGHRA and CDR2 is YSYEKL. The V end lost 1 base, the J end lost 2 bases, and 11 bases lay between the germline ends. CDR3 size: 15 residues. CDR3 in DNA: TGCGCCAGCAGCCAAGTGGGACTCACACAAGAGACCCAGTACTTC. Residues: CASSQVGLTQETQYF.

This clone was observed a few times. The chain couples TRBV30 to TRBJ1-5; D is unresolved. The CDR3 runs to 15 residues. Germline V CDR1 and CDR2: GTSNPN, SVGIG (reference sequence). The V and J ends lost 5 bases and 6 bases respectively, with 20 bases between them. CDR3 nucleotide sequence: TGTGCCTGGGCCCTGGGCAGTTTAATGGGTCAGCCCCAGCATTTT. This sequence encodes CAWALGSLMGQPQHF.

The rearrangement links TRBV10-3 to TRBJ1-2, with D tentatively TRBD1 (5 bases). The V gene's germline CDR1 is ENHRY and CDR2 SYGVKD. The CDR3 is 12 amino acids. V gave up 8 bases and J gave up 8 bases, with 15 bases separating them. In nucleotides, the CDR3 is TGTGCCATCTCCGTCGGGGGTTTCGGCTACACCTTC. This codes for CAISVGGFGYTF.

The chain has TRBV5-5 and TRBJ1-2; a weak D match, TRBD1 (6 bases). V lost 3 bases to trimming and J lost 2 bases, with 8 bases between them. Germline V gives CDR1 SGHKS, CDR2 YYEKEE (reference sequence). CDR3 length: 13 amino acids. The CDR3 DNA follows: TGTGCCAGCAGCTCAGGGGTAAACTATGGCTACACCTTC. Translated, it gives CASSSGVNYGYTF.

In this sample, this clone turned up once. V is TRBV9 and J is TRBJ1-1; 7 nucleotides match TRBD1. CDR1 is SGDLS and CDR2 is YYNGEE in the germline V gene. This CDR3 is built from 13 residues. V was clipped by 5 bases and J by 4 bases; unmatched bases: 5. The CDR3 is CASRETGATEAFF. CDR3 nucleotides: TGTGCCAGCAGGGAAACAGGGGCCACTGAAGCTTTCTTT.

DNA of the CDR3: TGTGCCAGTAGTAGCAAAACAGCCTCGGGGTCCCGCACGCAGTATTTT. Protein sequence: CASSSKTASGSRTQYF. V is TRBV19 and J is TRBJ2-3, with a weak D call TRBD2 (5 bases). The V and J ends lost 4 bases and 9 bases respectively, with 23 bases between them. Germline V gives CDR1 LNHDA, CDR2 SQIVND (reference sequence). The CDR3 is 16 amino acids.

The CDR3: CASSERFGTEAFF. The CDR3 bases are TGTGCCAGTAGTGAACGGTTCGGCACTGAAGCTTTCTTT. V and J are TRBV19 and TRBJ1-1; no reliable D call. The germline V gene encodes CDR1 LNHDA and CDR2 SQIVND (reference sequence). Trimming shortened V by 5 bases and J by 4 bases, and 11 bases separated the two germline ends. The CDR3 consists of 13 residues.

The rearrangement uses TRBV10-3 and TRBJ1-1, with D possibly being TRBD1 (6 bases). The CDR3 extends over 14 amino acids. Germline CDR1 reads ENHRY; CDR2 reads SYGVKD. V was pared by 1 base and J by 1 base, with 7 bases between. The CDR3 protein is CAISELGGNTEAFF. The DNA for the CDR3 is TGTGCCATCAGTGAGTTAGGGGGGAACACTGAAGCTTTCTTT.

J is TRBJ1-2 and V is TRBV27, with D hard to call. V was trimmed by 2 bases and J by 7 bases, leaving 14 bases between them. The CDR3 is 14 amino acids. Germline values: CDR1 MNHEY, CDR2 SMNVEV (reference sequence). The CDR3 here is CASSLSGPGSGYTF. CDR3 nucleotides: TGTGCCAGCAGTTTAAGTGGGCCGGGGAGTGGCTACACCTTC.

V is TRBV28 and J is TRBJ1-3; D is ambiguous. V lost 4 bases, J lost 0 bases, and 13 bases lay in between. The CDR3 totals 16 residues. Germline CDR1 is MDHEN and CDR2 is SYDVKM. Written as DNA, the CDR3 is TGTGCCAGCAGTTCCCCTCCAGGCGACTCTGGAAACACCATATATTTT. Translated, it gives CASSSPPGDSGNTIYF.

The chain uses TRBV11-2 and TRBJ2-7; D uncertain. V lost 4 bases, J lost 2 bases, and 9 bases lay in between. Germline V gives CDR1 SGHAT, CDR2 FQNNGV. This CDR3 is 13 amino acids long. CDR3 sequence reads: CASSSIRTYEQYV. CDR3 DNA sequence: TGTGCCAGCAGCTCCATTAGGACCTACGAGCAGTACGTC.